What follows describes a single TCR beta chain. This clone appeared a single time. Its antigen has not been determined. No base-level quality is on record; no much larger clone is a single base apart. Whole blood was collected in K2EDTA tubes by collaborating institutions according to the institutions' own protocols. For TCRbeta analysis, collaborator samples were shipped as frozen whole blood, as isolated PBMCs, or as DNA extracted from either sample type. This entry is derived from a study of blood T cell repertoires in COVID-19 (dated by TCRdb to 2020 to 2022). General notes on the study: Samples covering the acute and convalescent phases of COVID-19 were provided by collaborators in the United States, Italy and Spain. Where available, HLA class I and class II types were obtained from metadata supplied by the sample provider rather than from assay-based typing. Subjects who had been exposed to COVID-19, were actively infected with it, or had recovered from it provided the deeply sampled blood TCRbeta repertoires that made up the dataset. The samples were drawn from two sources: the first 160 participants of the ongoing ImmuneRACE study, and about 1,300 subjects contributed by 6 global collaborators. The material from the prospective study consisted of cDNA or gDNA derived from T cells, B-cell-depleted T cells, or PBMCs. The sample metadata nearly always contained a de-identified subject ID, COVID-19 status, age in years and sex. The repertoires were made available in a free public database intended to serve as a resource for research on the immune response to SARS-CoV-2. What the research found in general, with its limitations: The quantity of clinical and demographic metadata differed by source and by participant and was supplied without curation.

From cysteine to phenylalanine, the CDR3 is 14 amino acids long. Only the CDR3 portion is preserved as DNA: 42 bases, with reading frame beginning at the first base. TCRbeta CDR3 regions were amplified from genomic DNA using the immunoSEQ Assay, a bias-controlled multiplex PCR. The authors' pipeline ran thus. The number of nucleated cells in each sample was estimated from the amplification of reference gene primers within the assay. To quantify the absolute abundance of each unique TCRbeta CDR3 rearrangement, sequence reads were collapsed and filtered. Productive Simpson clonality was computed per sample as the square root of Simpson's diversity index over productive rearrangements. Sourced from immuneACCESS, this table was stored by TCRdb with only in-frame sequences that have V and J called. A share of the clones is absent; for the studies checked, an unresolved V gene accounts for under half, and the remainder has no known explanation. That table gives V, J and clone size, and the DNA gave D and trimming. In all, the sample holds about 250,000 clones, and just over 85% of those were seen once. The ten largest clonotypes hold 1.3% to 1.5% of the sample.

The receptor comes from an elderly man with acute or convalescent COVID-19. Source material: peripheral blood. The chain links TRBV21-1 with TRBJ1-3; the tabulated D call, TRBD1, remains unverified against the DNA. TRBV21-1 is a known pseudogene. The DNA sequence is TGTGCCAGCACCCTGACAGGGCCTGGAAACACCATATATTTT. Its translation is CASTLTGPGNTIYF.